This entry lists 26 T cell receptor beta chains sequenced from one sample in a study of tissue T cells after allogeneic stem cell transplantation (dated by TCRdb to between 2021 and 2024). The time point tag for this specimen amounts to: mouse harvest day 14 after allogeneic transplant. Mouse grafts consisting of 10^7 T-cell-depleted bone marrow cells combined with 10^6 splenic CD5+ T cells were administered by tail vein injection. Receptor libraries were prepared by the immunoSEQ multiplex PCR assay. The table was pulled from immuneACCESS by TCRdb, which kept in-frame rearrangements only. Such tables lose some clones; where checked, under half of the loss comes from unresolved V genes, and the rest has no known cause. This sample comprises around 7,700 clones, around 33% of them detected only once. The ten most abundant clones make up around 6.4% of the sample. The sample comprised skin. The receptors stem from a female BALB/c mouse given C57BL/6 T cells with graft-versus-host disease after an allogeneic hematopoietic cell transplant.

This clone was recorded a few times. Gene names are the mouse ones. The DNA ends 1 residue before the CDR3 does, and the rest of the CDR3 is filled in from the germline J gene. The sample holds other DNA sequences that translate to the same CDR3. This chain joins TRBV26 and TRBJ1-1, with D possibly matching TRBD1 (6 bases). The length of the CDR3 is 10 residues. V lost 5 bases, J lost 8 bases, and 6 bases lay in between. CDR1 and CDR2 from the germline V gene are KGHPV and FQNQEV (reference sequence). CDR3 sequence reads: CASSRGEVFF. Partial CDR3 DNA: TGTGCCAGCAGTAGGGGGGAAGTCTTC.

This clone showed up just a few times. Any gene name here is a mouse gene name. The read gets to within 1 residue of the CDR3 end, and the germline J gene fills in the rest. The gene calls are TRBV13-2 and TRBJ2-3; D call uncertain. The CDR3 is 13 amino acids. The germline V gene encodes CDR1 NNHNN and CDR2 SYGAGS (reference sequence). The ends were cut back, 3 bases at V and 2 bases at J, with 7 bases in the middle. CDR3 loop: CASGAGIAETLYF. CDR3 DNA (partial): TGTGCCAGCGGTGCGGGGATTGCAGAAACGCTGTAT.

A few counts support this clone. The gene names given are mouse names. The CDR3 end lies 1 residue beyond the end of the read and is filled in from the germline J gene. The sample holds other DNA sequences that translate to the same CDR3. The chain joins TRBV26 to TRBJ1-1; TRBD1 agrees at 7 bases. The CDR3 covers 15 residues. The germline gives CDR1 KGHPV, CDR2 FQNQEV (reference sequence). V shed 4 bases and J 1 base; nucleotides not matched to a gene: 6. CDR3 sequence reads: CASSPRQGRNTEVFF. The part of the CDR3 DNA that was read is TGTGCCAGCAGTCCACGACAGGGTAGGAACACAGAAGTCTTC.

Points on this clone: Mouse gene names and germline throughout. Coverage ceases 1 residue before the CDR3 finishes, and the germline J gene fills in the end. The V gene is TRBV19, the J gene TRBJ2-7; 7 bases are a match to TRBD1. This CDR3 is built from 14 residues. Trimming removed 1 base from V and 3 bases from J; junction bases left unmatched: 4. The germline CDR1 and CDR2 sequences are FNHDT and SITEND (reference sequence). CDR3 sequence reads: CASSITGARYEQYF. The DNA read from the CDR3 is TGTGCCAGCAGTATAACAGGGGCGCGCTATGAACAGTAC. Drawing the rest from reference TRBV19 and TRBJ2-7, the complete variable domain is GGIITQTPKFLIGQEGQKLTLKCQQNFNHDTMYWYRQDSGKGLRLIYYSITENDLQKGDLSEGYDASREKKSSFSLTVTSAQKNEMAVFLCASSITGARYEQYFGPGTRLTVL.

A few counts support this clone. Gene labels here are mouse ones. Read data end 1 residue before the CDR3 end; the end is taken from the germline J gene. The chain links TRBV19 to TRBJ2-5; 7 positions match TRBD2. The CDR3 is made up of 10 amino acids. Germline CDR1 FNHDT, CDR2 SITEND (reference sequence). Losses at the gene ends were 8 bases for V and 6 bases for J; bases not matched to a gene: 0. Partial CDR3 DNA: TGTGCCAGTGGGGGGGACACCCAGTAC. Translating gives CASGGDTQY. The entire CDR3 sequence reads CASGGDTQYF. Filled out from reference TRBV19 and TRBJ2-5, the complete variable domain reads GGIITQTPKFLIGQEGQKLTLKCQQNFNHDTMYWYRQDSGKGLRLIYYSITENDLQKGDLSEGYDASREKKSSFSLTVTSAQKNEMAVFLCASGGDTQYFGPGTRLLVL.

This clone occurred a few times. Mouse gene names and germline throughout. Here the CDR3 reads CASSHGLGVYEQYF. CDR3 DNA, as far as it was read: TGTGCCAGCAGCCACGGACTGGGGGTCTATGAACAGTAC. This chain connects TRBV3 to TRBJ2-7, with 10 positions matching TRBD2. Read coverage stops 1 residue before the CDR3 terminus; the germline J gene supplies the remainder. This CDR3 is 14 amino acids long. Per germline, CDR1 SNHLY and CDR2 FYNGKV (reference sequence). With 5 bases clipped from V and 3 bases from J, the junction kept 4 bases outside the gene matches. The entire variable domain, with the rest obtained from reference TRBV3 and TRBJ2-7, is as follows: GPKVLQIPSHQIIDMGQMVTLNCDPVSNHLYFYWYKQILGQQMEFLVNFYNGKVMEKSKLFKDQFSVERPDGSYFTLKIQPTALEDSAVYFCASSHGLGVYEQYFGPGTRLTVL.

Notes on this clone: The gene names here belong to mouse. The CDR3 reads CASSPGTAEVFF. The CDR3 DNA, read in part, is TGTGCCAGCAGTCCCGGGACGGCAGAAGTCTTC. The V call is TRBV14, the J call TRBJ1-1, with TRBD1 as a possible D gene (5 bases). The read finishes 1 residue shy of the CDR3 end, and the germline J gene is used to complete it. This CDR3 has 12 residues. V lost 4 bases, J lost 6 bases, and 10 bases lay in between. The germline CDR1 and CDR2 sequences are SGHDT and FRDEAV.

On this clone itself: Gene names follow the mouse nomenclature. The CDR3 extends 1 residue past the end of the read, so its final part is completed from the germline J gene. The J gene is TRBJ2-4, the V gene TRBV23; the table's D call, TRBD1, has no DNA check behind it. The CDR3 runs 15 residues. Germline V gene lookup returns CDR1 KGHTA and CDR2 FQNQQP. The sequenced CDR3 bases are TGCTCCAGCAGTCAAAGGGACAGGAGTCAAAACACCTTGTAC. The encoded protein is CSSSQRDRSQNTLY. The whole CDR3 sequence is CSSSQRDRSQNTLYF. Filled out from reference TRBV23 and TRBJ2-4, the complete variable domain reads DAAVTQKPRYLIKMKGQEAEMKCIPEKGHTAVFWYQQKQSKELKFLIYFQNQQPLDQIDMVKERFSAVCPSSSLCSLGIRTCEAEDSALYLCSSSQRDRSQNTLYFGAGTRLSVL.

Of note for this clone: Gene names and germline match the mouse. The sequenced fragment ends 1 residue before the CDR3 boundary, so the rest is inferred from the germline J gene. The rearrangement joins TRBV26 to TRBJ1-4; the D is unclear. V was cut by 2 bases and J by 1 base, with 5 bases left in between. This CDR3 spans 14 amino acids. Germline V CDR1 and CDR2: KGHPV, FQNQEV (reference sequence). The CDR3 protein is CASSLIHSNERLFF. Partial CDR3 DNA: TGTGCCAGCAGTCTGATCCATTCCAACGAAAGATTATTT.

As for this clone: The gene symbols are mouse symbols. The CDR3 sequence: CASSLTGQPSERLFF. CDR3 DNA, as far as it was read: TGTGCCAGCTCTCTTACGGGACAGCCCAGCGAAAGATTATTT. The genes are TRBV12-2 and TRBJ1-4, with 7 bases that match TRBD1. The CDR3 end lies 1 residue beyond the end of the read and is filled in from the germline J gene. V lost 1 base, J lost 7 bases, and 8 bases stayed unmatched. The germline V gene has CDR1 SGHLS and CDR2 HYDKME. The CDR3 runs 15 residues.

Regarding this clone: The germline and genes are mouse ones. The CDR3 end is not reached by the read, which stops 1 residue before it; the germline J gene fills it in. V gene TRBV26 combines with J gene TRBJ2-5, with 11 bases fitting TRBD2. The CDR3 runs to 14 residues. Germline CDR1 reads KGHPV; CDR2 reads FQNQEV (reference sequence). V gave up 5 bases and J gave up 6 bases; unmatched junction bases: 4. CDR3 DNA (partial): TGTGCCAGCAGTGGAGACTGGGGGGGGGACACCCAGTAC. This encodes CASSGDWGGDTQY. The entire CDR3 sequence reads CASSGDWGGDTQYF.

Turning to this clone: Each gene name is a mouse one. The read halts 1 residue ahead of the CDR3 end, with the missing end drawn from the germline J gene. The V call is TRBV3, the J call TRBJ2-1, with 11 bases that match TRBD2. CDR1 is SNHLY, CDR2 FYNGKV, per germline (reference sequence). The CDR3 covers 17 residues. Trimming cost V 1 base and J 3 bases; bases outside gene matches: 5. Partial CDR3 DNA: TGTGCCAGCAGCTTAGACTGGGGGGGCGATGGCTATGCTGAGCAGTTC. The encoded protein is CASSLDWGGDGYAEQF. The CDR3 in its entirety is CASSLDWGGDGYAEQFF.

To note about this clone: The genes and germline here are from mouse. The CDR3 goes on 1 residue after the read ends, and that part is filled in from the germline J gene. The chain uses TRBV29 and TRBJ1-3; 7 bases are a match to TRBD1. Trimming cost V 3 bases and J 4 bases; bases outside gene matches: 6. This CDR3 spans 15 amino acids. Germline V gene sequence: CDR1 MSHET, CDR2 SYDVDS. The CDR3: CASSLSPGGGNTLYF. The covered CDR3 bases are TGTGCTAGCAGTTTGTCGCCAGGGGGGGGAAATACGCTCTAT.

The sample holds a few counts of this clone. Gene names and germline refer to mouse. The missing CDR3 end, 1 residue past where the read stops, is filled in from the germline J gene. The rearrangement joins TRBV26 to TRBJ1-4; 10 nucleotides align to TRBD1. The germline V gene has CDR1 KGHPV and CDR2 FQNQEV (reference sequence). The V gene end was trimmed by 2 bases and the J gene end by 6 bases; junction bases not matched to a gene: 3. This CDR3 is 15 amino acids long. CDR3 amino acids: CASSLAGQGYERLFF. The CDR3 DNA, read in part, is TGTGCCAGCAGTCTGGCGGGACAGGGGTACGAAAGATTATTT.

This clone was detected a few times. The listed genes are named as in mouse. The missing CDR3 end, 1 residue past where the read stops, is filled in from the germline J gene. This sequence joins TRBV26 and TRBJ2-5, with TRBD1 matching over 8 bases. This CDR3 is 14 amino acids long. The V and J ends lost 5 bases and 2 bases, in that order; junction bases with no gene match: 3. Germline V gives CDR1 KGHPV, CDR2 FQNQEV (reference sequence). The CDR3 here is CASSRDRSQDTQYF. The covered CDR3 bases are TGTGCCAGCAGTAGGGACAGGTCCCAAGACACCCAGTAC.

Concerning this clone itself: Genes and germline come from the mouse. The read halts 1 residue ahead of the CDR3 end, with the missing end drawn from the germline J gene. V and J are TRBV16 and TRBJ2-5; TRBD1 agrees at 12 bases. Germline V gives CDR1 SGHSA, CDR2 FRNQAP. This CDR3 region has 17 residues. V lost 0 bases and J lost 7; bases outside the gene matches: 8. The CDR3 bases that were read are TGTGCAAGCAGCTTAGAACCTCCGGGACAGGGGGCCAACACCCAGTAC. Encoded protein: CASSLEPPGQGANTQY. The whole CDR3 sequence is CASSLEPPGQGANTQYF.

This clone is labeled as medium-sized. Genes here carry mouse names. With the read ending 1 residue before the CDR3 end, the germline J gene is used to fill in that end. The chain couples TRBV26 to TRBJ2-1; TRBD2 aligns across 12 bases. The CDR3 sequence is 15 residues long. CDR1 and CDR2 from the germline V gene are KGHPV and FQNQEV (reference sequence). With 4 bases clipped from V and 3 bases from J, the junction kept 1 base outside the gene matches. CDR3 protein: CASSPGLGGYAEQFF. CDR3 bases read: TGTGCCAGCAGTCCGGGACTGGGGGGCTATGCTGAGCAGTTC.

Regarding this clone: Mouse names are used for the genes. From the germline J gene comes the end of the CDR3, since the read stops 1 residue before it. The V and J genes are TRBV15 and TRBJ2-3, with 7 bases lining up with TRBD1. Germline V CDR1 and CDR2: SGHND, FRSKSL. There are 13 residues in the CDR3. Losses at the gene ends were 5 bases for V and 4 bases for J; bases not matched to a gene: 3. The CDR3 DNA, read in part, is TGTGCCAGCAGTCCGACAGGGACAGAAACGCTGTAT. Translating it yields CASSPTGTETLY. The full CDR3 protein is CASSPTGTETLYF.

This clone has just a few counts. Genes and germline come from the mouse. From the germline J gene comes the end of the CDR3, since the read stops 1 residue before it. V and J are TRBV26 and TRBJ2-7, with TRBD1 identical over 7 bases. The CDR3 totals 12 residues. The germline CDR1 and CDR2 sequences are KGHPV and FQNQEV (reference sequence). V dropped 7 bases and J dropped 7; count of bases not matched to a gene: 7. The sequenced CDR3 bases are TGTGCCAGCAACCACAGGGGAGGGGAACAGTAC. It specifies CASNHRGGEQY. The whole CDR3 reads CASNHRGGEQYF.

This clone has more than one count but fewer than ten. Gene labels here are mouse ones. Read coverage stops 1 residue before the CDR3 terminus; the germline J gene supplies the remainder. The rearrangement joins TRBV26 to TRBJ1-1; 8 bases fit TRBD1. The CDR3 runs to 14 residues. V lost 4 bases and J lost 4; bases outside the gene matches: 5. Germline CDR1 is KGHPV and CDR2 is FQNQEV (reference sequence). CDR3 DNA (partial): TGTGCCAGCAGTCCACAGGGGGGGAGCACAGAAGTCTTC. Its translation: CASSPQGGSTEVF. The CDR3 as a whole reads CASSPQGGSTEVFF.

For this clone: Here the gene names and germline are mouse. The DNA ends 1 residue before the CDR3 does, and the rest of the CDR3 is filled in from the germline J gene. The chain couples TRBV20 to TRBJ2-5; 9 bases align to TRBD1. Germline trimming cut 5 bases from V and 5 bases from J; bases unmatched to any gene: 2. The CDR3 consists of 12 residues. Germline lookup yields CDR1 GFQATS and CDR2 STVNSAI. The CDR3 loop reads CGAHRGRDTQYF. The CDR3 bases that were read are TGTGGTGCTCACAGGGGGCGAGACACCCAGTAC.

Worth noting for this clone: Gene names and germline match the mouse. The read halts 1 residue ahead of the CDR3 end, with the missing end drawn from the germline J gene. V gene TRBV31 combines with J gene TRBJ1-4; TRBD1 matches at 8 bases. The CDR3 has 13 residues. Per the germline V gene, CDR1 is GKSSPN and CDR2 is SITVG. With V trimmed by 1 base and J by 5 bases, 0 bases remained unmatched. The sequenced CDR3 bases are TGTGCCTGGAGTCGGACAGGGAACGAAAGATTATTT. Protein product: CAWSRTGNERLF. The full CDR3 protein reads CAWSRTGNERLFF.

Note on this clone: Here the gene names and germline are mouse. The observed sequence ends 1 residue before the CDR3 terminus, with the missing tail filled in from the germline J gene. The rearrangement uses TRBV16 and TRBJ2-3; 9 bases line up with TRBD1. Germline loops: CDR1 SGHSA, CDR2 FRNQAP. This CDR3 spans 15 amino acids. Trimming took 1 base from V and 1 from J; bases not matched to a gene: 0. The covered CDR3 bases are TGTGCAAGCAGCTTAGGGACAGGGGGTGCAGAAACGCTGTAT. It is translated as CASSLGTGGAETLY. The full CDR3 is CASSLGTGGAETLYF.

This clone was detected only a few times. Mouse gene names apply. Coverage ceases 1 residue before the CDR3 finishes, and the germline J gene fills in the end. V and J are TRBV16 and TRBJ2-3; tentatively, D is TRBD1 (6 bases). Trimming stripped 1 base from V and 0 bases from J, with 8 bases between. CDR1 is SGHSA and CDR2 is FRNQAP in the germline V gene. This CDR3 region has 15 residues. The covered CDR3 bases are TGTGCAAGCAGCTTAGGGGACATTAGTGCAGAAACGCTGTAT. Translated: CASSLGDISAETLY. The entire CDR3 protein reads CASSLGDISAETLYF.

Points on this clone: This clone may be a read error of a much larger clone one base away. Gene names are the mouse ones. Coverage ceases 1 residue before the CDR3 finishes, and the germline J gene fills in the end. The rearrangement uses TRBV26 and TRBJ2-3, with D hard to call. This CDR3 is 14 amino acids long. The germline V and J ends were trimmed by 2 bases and 0 bases, with 6 bases remaining between them. The germline CDR1 and CDR2 sequences are KGHPV and FQNQEV (reference sequence). The sequenced part of the CDR3 DNA is TGTGCCAGCAGTCTGACAGCTAGTGCAGAAACGCTGTAT. Amino acids: CASSLTASAETLY. The whole CDR3 protein is CASSLTASAETLYF.

Of note for this clone: Germline and genes here are mouse. This CDR3 is CASSPSYEQYF. Partial CDR3 DNA: TGTGCAAGCAGCCCCTCCTATGAACAGTAC. The genes are TRBV16 and TRBJ2-7; D remains ambiguous. The CDR3 extends 1 residue past the end of the read, so its final part is completed from the germline J gene. The CDR3 totals 11 residues. V was clipped by 5 bases and J by 0 bases, with 2 bases between them. The germline gives CDR1 SGHSA, CDR2 FRNQAP.